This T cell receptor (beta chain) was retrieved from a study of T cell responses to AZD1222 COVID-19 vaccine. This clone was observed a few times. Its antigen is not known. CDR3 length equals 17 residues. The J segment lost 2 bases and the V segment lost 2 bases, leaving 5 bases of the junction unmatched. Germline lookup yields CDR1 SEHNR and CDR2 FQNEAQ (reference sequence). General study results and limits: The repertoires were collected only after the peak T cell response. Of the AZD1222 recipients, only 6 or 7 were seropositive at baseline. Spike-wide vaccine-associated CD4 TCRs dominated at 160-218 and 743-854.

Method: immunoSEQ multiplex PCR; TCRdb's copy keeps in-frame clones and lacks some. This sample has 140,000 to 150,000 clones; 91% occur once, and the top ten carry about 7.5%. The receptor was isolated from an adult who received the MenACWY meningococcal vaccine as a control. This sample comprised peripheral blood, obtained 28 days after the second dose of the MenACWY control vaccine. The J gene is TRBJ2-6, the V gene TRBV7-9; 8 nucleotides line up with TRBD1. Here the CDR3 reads CASSLQGAAAGANVLTF. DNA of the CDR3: TGTGCCAGCAGCTTACAGGGGGCGGCGGCTGGGGCCAACGTCCTGACTTTC.